This entry concerns a single T cell receptor (beta chain). The data derive from a study of blood T cell repertoires in COVID-19. Overall study: Sites across the United States, Italy and Spain contributed samples from acute and convalescent COVID-19.

This CDR3 is built from 14 residues. Trimming cost V 2 bases and J 6 bases, with 14 bases left between them. The V gene's germline CDR1 is SGHNT and CDR2 YYREEE (reference sequence). Per the original data handling: Counts of nucleated cells, estimated from reference gene primer amplification, were obtained. Measured with immunoSEQ multiplex PCR; TCRdb has only the in-frame clones, and not every one. That table supplies the V and J calls and clone size; D and trimming were determined from the DNA. The sample consists of about 150,000 clones, 75% to 90% of them appearing once. This TCR was recovered from a man between 65 and 79 years old with acute or convalescent COVID-19. V and J are TRBV5-4 and TRBJ1-2; D remains unclear. The sequenced material came from peripheral blood. The CDR3 DNA follows: TGTGCCAGCAGCTTTCGACGTTTCGCGGATGGCTACACCTTC. Its protein product is CASSFRRFADGYTF.